These 19 T cell receptor beta chains were all obtained from the same sample, sequenced in a study of regulatory T cells in long-lasting Graves disease (dated by TCRdb to about 2021). Library preparation employed multiplex PCR. This sample was sequenced with an Illumina HiSeq 4000. To build TCR beta libraries, CDR3 regions were amplified by Arm-PCR using iRepertoire HTBI primers. TCRdb reprocessing: public reads trimmed at Q25 with fastp, clones called with MiXCR, in-frame beta chains kept. Rows are unified per CDR3 protein, each entry keeping the most common DNA and genes. The sample table lists 450,000 to 700,000 distinct CDR3 sequences, roughly 14% of them with a count of one. The ten largest clones represent roughly a tenth of the sample. The time point label on this specimen signifies: newly diagnosed GD, antithyroid drugs for less than 3 months. RNA was extracted from PBMCs in TRIzol for both TCR sequencing and RNA sequencing.

This sample also appeared in a second study, on T cells in Graves' hyperthyroidism and ophthalmopathy.

Material: peripheral blood mononuclear cells (PBMCs), obtained at new diagnosis, from a patient treated with antithyroid drugs. The receptors come from a man aged 25 to 45 with Graves disease. Donor details come from another sample of the same person, matched by shared clones.

The chain employs TRBV3-1 and TRBJ2-7, with D hard to call. The germline V and J ends were trimmed by 0 bases and 1 base, with 10 bases remaining between them. Germline CDR1 and CDR2: LGHDT and YNNKEL (reference sequence). There are 15 residues in the CDR3. DNA of the CDR3: TGTGCCAGCAGCCAAGATTTGGCTCGATCCTACGAGCAGTACTTC. Translating it yields CASSQDLARSYEQYF.

There are a few counts of this clonotype. CDR3 DNA: TGTGCCAGTAGTATACTGTATGGACAGGGGAGAGGCTACACCTTC. Encoded protein: CASSILYGQGRGYTF. The rearrangement uses TRBV19 and TRBJ1-2; 9 bases are a match to TRBD1. The CDR3 sequence is 15 residues long. Germline CDR1 and CDR2: LNHDA and SQIVND (reference sequence). The junction had 9 bases not matched to a gene; V was cut back by 2 bases and J by 8 bases. Full variable domain (rest looked up from reference TRBV19 and TRBJ1-2): DGGITQSPKYLFRKEGQNVTLSCEQNLNHDAMYWYRQDPGQGLRLIYYSQIVNDFQKGDIAEGYSVSREKKESFPLTVTSAQKNPTAFYLCASSILYGQGRGYTFGSGTRLTVV.

This clonotype showed up many times. The V call is TRBV12-3 or TRBV12-4, the J call TRBJ2-7; TRBD1 agrees at 10 bases. J was trimmed by 2 bases and V by 5 bases; bases with no gene match: 6. The CDR3 has 15 amino acids. The CDR3 here is CASSGWTGGAYEQYF. The CDR3 DNA is TGTGCCAGCAGTGGATGGACAGGGGGAGCCTACGAGCAGTACTTC.

This clonotype showed up many times. This chain joins TRBV2 and TRBJ2-7; D ambiguous. The V gene's germline CDR1 is SNHLY and CDR2 FYNNEI. The CDR3 has 14 residues. Trimming shortened V by 4 bases and J by 3 bases, and 13 bases separated the two germline ends. Here the CDR3 DNA reads TGTGCCAGCAGTGGCGTTAGCCAAATCTACGAGCAGTACTTC. This encodes CASSGVSQIYEQYF.

The V and J genes are TRBV20-1 and TRBJ2-7, with 11 bases aligning to TRBD2. The CDR3 spans 17 residues. CDR1 and CDR2 (germline): DFQATT, SNEGSKA (reference sequence). With V trimmed by 4 bases and J by 7 bases, 18 bases remained unmatched. The CDR3 is CSAIRQPPILAGGEQYF. In nucleotides, the CDR3 is TGCAGTGCTATTCGACAGCCTCCCATTCTAGCGGGAGGTGAGCAGTACTTC.

This clonotype appeared many times. This rearrangement joins TRBV27 to TRBJ1-5, with 7 bases matching TRBD1. V dropped 3 bases and J dropped 3; count of bases not matched to a gene: 2. Germline lookup yields CDR1 MNHEY and CDR2 SMNVEV (reference sequence). The length of the CDR3 is 14 residues. CDR3 protein: CASSFKGANQPQHF. The CDR3 DNA sequence: TGTGCCAGCAGTTTCAAGGGGGCCAATCAGCCCCAGCATTTT.

This clonotype has more than one count but fewer than ten. In DNA, the CDR3 is TGTGCCAGCAGCCGCACGGTAGCCGAGATGGATACGCAGTATTTT. Amino acid sequence: CASSRTVAEMDTQYF. The chain combines TRBV7-9 with TRBJ2-3; D not resolved. The CDR3 contains 15 residues. Deletions cut 5 bases from V and 6 bases from J, with 18 bases between. The germline V gene has CDR1 SEHNR and CDR2 FQNEAQ (reference sequence).

This clonotype has just a few counts. This chain links TRBV4-1 with TRBJ2-7, with unresolved D. Trimming left V 1 base short and J 1 base short, with 8 bases between. This CDR3 contains 14 residues. In germline, CDR1 is MGHRA, CDR2 YSYEKL. CDR3: CASSQVGYSYEQYF. The CDR3 nucleotides are TGCGCCAGCAGCCAAGTCGGCTATTCCTACGAGCAGTACTTC.

At least ten counts were recorded for this clonotype. The V call is TRBV12-3 or TRBV12-4, the J call TRBJ1-4; D uncertain. This CDR3 is 13 amino acids long. V lost 3 bases and J 8 bases, leaving 10 bases between the germline ends. The CDR3 region is CASSFGGREKLFF. The CDR3 bases are TGTGCCAGCAGTTTTGGAGGGAGGGAAAAACTGTTTTTT.

This clonotype was seen at least ten times. The V gene is TRBV5-8, the J gene TRBJ1-1; TRBD1 is a possible D gene (5 bases). V was cut by 4 bases and J by 1 base, with 14 bases left in between. The CDR3 has 15 residues. CDR1 is SGHTS, CDR2 YDEGEE, per germline. The CDR3: CASSPPGQGNTEAFF. DNA of the CDR3: TGTGCCAGCAGCCCGCCCGGTCAGGGGAACACTGAAGCTTTCTTT. Based on the CDR3 plus reference TRBV5-8 and TRBJ1-1, the full variable domain is EAGVTQSPTHLIKTRGQQATLRCSPISGHTSVYWYQQALGLGLQFLLWYDEGEERNRGNFPPRFSGRQFPNYSSELNVNALELEDSALYLCASSPPGQGNTEAFFGQGTRLTVV.

Details on this clonotype: The CDR3 does not close with the conserved phenylalanine or tryptophan, likely indicating a read error. The chain is built from TRBV20-1 and TRBJ2-1; TRBD1 agrees at 7 bases. The J call may not be correct, given that the DNA end is closer to TRBJ2-5. This CDR3 is built from 15 residues. Germline-derived CDR1 and CDR2 are DFQATT and SNEGSKA (reference sequence). The CDR3: CSARDVRGRQETQYL. Written as DNA, the CDR3 is TGCAGTGCTAGAGATGTAAGGGGGCGTCAAGAGACCCAGTACCTC.

The chain employs TRBV7-6 and TRBJ1-5; D unresolved. Germline V lookup: CDR1 SGHVS, CDR2 FNYEAQ. Deletions cut 5 bases from V and 4 bases from J, with 9 bases between. The CDR3 has 13 amino acids. The CDR3 is CASSPRYNQPQHF. In DNA, the CDR3 is TGTGCCAGCAGCCCAAGATATAATCAGCCCCAGCATTTT.

This clonotype was seen ten or more times. The rearrangement joins TRBV11-2 to TRBJ2-7, with D tentatively TRBD2 (5 bases). The germline V gene has CDR1 SGHAT and CDR2 FQNNGV. V was cut by 6 bases and J by 2 bases, with 14 bases left in between. CDR3 length equals 14 residues. CDR3 loop: CASSPSGGPYEQYF. The CDR3 region has the DNA TGTGCCAGCAGTCCCAGCGGAGGCCCCTACGAGCAGTACTTC.

This clonotype was seen more than once but under ten times. V usage is TRBV20-1 and J usage is TRBJ1-1, with D hard to call. The germline V gene has CDR1 DFQATT and CDR2 SNEGSKA (reference sequence). Between the trimmed V and J ends, which lost 7 bases and 0 bases, there was a span of 6 bases. CDR3 length: 11 amino acids. The CDR3 spells CSVLMNTEAFF. CDR3 DNA sequence: TGCAGTGTCCTCATGAACACTGAAGCTTTCTTT.

This clonotype was observed many times. The J gene is TRBJ2-1, the V gene TRBV11-3; 10 nucleotides match TRBD1. The CDR3 sequence is 15 residues long. Germline CDR1 reads SGHNT; CDR2 reads YENEEA. Trimming removed 3 bases from V and 4 bases from J; junction bases left unmatched: 3. The CDR3 bases are TGTGCCAGCAGCTTGAGGACAGGGGGATACAATGAGCAGTTCTTC. Translation: CASSLRTGGYNEQFF.

This clonotype showed up many times. The CDR3 sequence is CASHLSGGRVYGYTF. DNA for the CDR3: TGTGCCAGCCACCTCTCTGGGGGTAGGGTCTATGGCTACACCTTC. The chain uses TRBV28 and TRBJ1-2; D is possibly TRBD1 (5 bases). Germline values: CDR1 MDHEN, CDR2 SYDVKM. V was trimmed by 8 bases and J by 4 bases, leaving 20 bases between them. The CDR3 runs 15 residues.

This rearrangement joins TRBV18 to TRBJ2-7; D not resolved. The germline CDR1 and CDR2 sequences are KGHSH and LQKENI. There are 17 residues in the CDR3. V dropped 2 bases and J dropped 0 bases, with 17 bases sitting between them. The DNA of the CDR3 is TGTGCCAGCTCACCAGCATTAGGGCCCCTGAGCTCCTACGAGCAGTACTTC. It codes for CASSPALGPLSSYEQYF.

This clonotype was counted many times. The V call is TRBV12-3 or TRBV12-4, the J call TRBJ2-2, with D possibly called TRBD1 or TRBD2 (5 bases each). Trimming pared 5 bases from V and 7 bases from J, leaving 11 bases between. This CDR3 region has 13 residues. Here the CDR3 reads CASSTLGVGELFF. The DNA of the CDR3 is TGTGCCAGCAGTACCCTGGGGGTCGGGGAGCTGTTTTTT.

This rearrangement joins TRBV5-6 to TRBJ1-1; a possible D gene is TRBD1 (6 bases). The CDR3 has 13 residues. V shed 5 bases and J shed 4 bases, with 12 bases lying between them. Germline loops: CDR1 SGHDT, CDR2 YYEEEE. CDR3 nucleotide sequence: TGTGCCAGCAGTTTGACGGACAGCACTGAAGCTTTCTTT. It specifies CASSLTDSTEAFF.